This T cell receptor (beta chain) was found in a study of control samples from healthy donors and cancer patients. TCRdb's table, derived via immunoSEQ multiplex PCR, lists solely in-frame clones and lacks some. The sample consists of about 40,000 clones, about 90% of them appearing once. CDR1 and CDR2 (germline): MRHNA, SNTAGT. The V and J ends lost 5 bases and 6 bases, in that order; junction bases with no gene match: 12. The CDR3 totals 15 residues. This clone was seen a single time. The specimen was blood. V usage is TRBV6-4 and J usage is TRBJ1-1, with 7 bases aligning to TRBD1. The source is a woman between 45 and 60 years old in good health. The chain's CDR3 is CASSPRGGFGAEAFF. The DNA for the CDR3 is TGTGCCAGCAGTCCCAGGGGGGGTTTTGGCGCTGAAGCTTTCTTT.